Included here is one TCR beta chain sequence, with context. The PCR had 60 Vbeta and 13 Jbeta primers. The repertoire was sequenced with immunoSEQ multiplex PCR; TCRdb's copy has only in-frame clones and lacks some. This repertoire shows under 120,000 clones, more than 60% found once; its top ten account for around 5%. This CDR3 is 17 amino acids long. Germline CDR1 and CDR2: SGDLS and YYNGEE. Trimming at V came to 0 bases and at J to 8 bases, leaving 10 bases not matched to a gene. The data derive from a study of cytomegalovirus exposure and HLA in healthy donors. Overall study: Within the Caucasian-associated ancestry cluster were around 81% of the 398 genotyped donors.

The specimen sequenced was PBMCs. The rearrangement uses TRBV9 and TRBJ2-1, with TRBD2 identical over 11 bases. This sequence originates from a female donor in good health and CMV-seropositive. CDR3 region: CASSVAGSGGASYEQFF. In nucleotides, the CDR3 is TGTGCCAGCAGCGTAGCGGGTAGCGGGGGGGCCTCGTATGAGCAGTTCTTC.